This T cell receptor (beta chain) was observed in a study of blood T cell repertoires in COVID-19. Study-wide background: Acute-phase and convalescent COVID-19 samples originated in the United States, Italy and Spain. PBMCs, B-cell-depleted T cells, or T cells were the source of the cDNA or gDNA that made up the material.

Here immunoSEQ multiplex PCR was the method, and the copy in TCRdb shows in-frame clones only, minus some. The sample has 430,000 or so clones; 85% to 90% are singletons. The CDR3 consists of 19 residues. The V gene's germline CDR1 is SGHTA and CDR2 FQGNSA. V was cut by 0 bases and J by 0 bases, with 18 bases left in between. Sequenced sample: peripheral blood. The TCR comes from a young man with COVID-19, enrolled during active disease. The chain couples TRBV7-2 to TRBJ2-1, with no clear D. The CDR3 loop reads CASSLALRSLRFSYNEQFF. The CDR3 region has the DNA TGTGCCAGCAGCTTAGCCCTACGCTCCTTACGATTCTCCTACAATGAGCAGTTCTTC.